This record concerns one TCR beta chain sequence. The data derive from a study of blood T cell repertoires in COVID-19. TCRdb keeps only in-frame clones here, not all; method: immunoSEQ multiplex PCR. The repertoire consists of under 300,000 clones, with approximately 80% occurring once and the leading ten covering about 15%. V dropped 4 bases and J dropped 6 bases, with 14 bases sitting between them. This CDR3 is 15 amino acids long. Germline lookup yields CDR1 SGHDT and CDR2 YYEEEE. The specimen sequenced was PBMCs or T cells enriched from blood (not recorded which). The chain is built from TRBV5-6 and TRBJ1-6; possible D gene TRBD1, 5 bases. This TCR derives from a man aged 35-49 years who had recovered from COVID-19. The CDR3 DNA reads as TGTGCCAGCAGCAAAAGACAGTCTGGTAATTCACCCCTCCACTTT. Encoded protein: CASSKRQSGNSPLHF. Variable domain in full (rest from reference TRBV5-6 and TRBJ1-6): DAGVTQSPTHLIKTRGQQVTLRCSPKSGHDTVSWYQQALGQGPQFIFQYYEEEERQRGNFPDRFSGHQFPNYSSELNVNALLLGDSALYLCASSKRQSGNSPLHFGNGTRLTVT.